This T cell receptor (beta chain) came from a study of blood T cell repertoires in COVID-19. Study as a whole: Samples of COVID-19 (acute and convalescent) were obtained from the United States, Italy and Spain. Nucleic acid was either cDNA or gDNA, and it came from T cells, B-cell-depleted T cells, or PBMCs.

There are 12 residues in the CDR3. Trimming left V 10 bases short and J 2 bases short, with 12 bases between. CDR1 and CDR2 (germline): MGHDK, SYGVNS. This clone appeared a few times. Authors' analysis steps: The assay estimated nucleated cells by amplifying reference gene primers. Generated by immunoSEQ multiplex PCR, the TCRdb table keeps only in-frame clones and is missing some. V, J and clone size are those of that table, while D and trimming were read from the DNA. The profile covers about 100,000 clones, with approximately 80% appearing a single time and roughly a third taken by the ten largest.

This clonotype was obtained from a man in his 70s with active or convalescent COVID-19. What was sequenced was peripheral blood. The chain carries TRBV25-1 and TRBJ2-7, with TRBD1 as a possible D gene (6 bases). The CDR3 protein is CAIEGVAYEQYF. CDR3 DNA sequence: TGTGCCATAGAGGGGGTAGCCTACGAGCAGTACTTC.